This entry lists 12 T cell receptor beta chains sequenced from one sample in a study of T-cell memory formation after mild COVID-19. TCRdb itself ran the 5' RACE reads through MiXCR, one entry per CDR3 protein. This table holds some 110,000 distinct CDR3 sequences, roughly 12% found once. The sample taken for sequencing was PBMCs or a T cell subset sorted from them (not recorded which). The receptor source for this set is an adult woman who had mild COVID-19 (a few samples of this study predate the infection). Cell type and time point are not known.

The sample holds a few counts of this clonotype. The chain is built from TRBV3-1 and TRBJ2-5, with D tentatively TRBD2 (8 bases). V lost 4 bases, J lost 3 bases, and 30 bases lay in between. The germline CDR1 and CDR2 sequences are LGHDT and YNNKEL (reference sequence). This CDR3 comprises 20 residues. The CDR3 loop reads CASSPRGGSPKREIEETQYF. The CDR3 region has the DNA TGTGCCAGCAGCCCTAGAGGGGGCTCGCCGAAGCGGGAGATCGAAGAGACCCAGTACTTC.

The V gene is TRBV4-3, the J gene TRBJ2-1, with TRBD2 matching 11 bases. The CDR3 length is 16 residues. CDR1 and CDR2 from the germline V gene are LGHNA and YSLEER. V dropped 1 base and J dropped 4; count of bases not matched to a gene: 3. Here the CDR3 DNA reads TGCGCCAGCAGCCAAGTAGCGGGAGGGAGGTACAATGAGCAGTTCTTC. Amino acids: CASSQVAGGRYNEQFF.

This clonotype was detected a few times. The V call is TRBV7-9, the J call TRBJ1-1; 11 bases align to TRBD1. The length of the CDR3 is 15 residues. Looked up from germline, CDR1 is SEHNR and CDR2 is FQNEAQ (reference sequence). Unmatched junction bases numbered 7, after V lost 0 bases and J lost 10 bases. The CDR3 loop reads CASSLAQGQGAGAFF. In DNA, the CDR3 is TGTGCCAGCAGCTTAGCGCAAGGACAGGGGGCCGGAGCTTTCTTT.

This clonotype came up a few times. The chain links TRBV5-1 to TRBJ2-7; D is uncertain. V was pared by 3 bases and J by 3 bases, with 13 bases between. CDR1 and CDR2 (germline): SGHRS, YFSETQ. This CDR3 region has 14 residues. This chain's CDR3 is CASSSKEQHYEQYF. Here the CDR3 DNA reads TGCGCCAGCAGCTCCAAGGAACAGCACTACGAGCAGTACTTC.

This clonotype has only a few counts. Mismatch with germline at one junction end may stem from a read error. The J gene is TRBJ2-7, the V gene TRBV12-3 or TRBV12-4; 15 positions agree with TRBD2. The CDR3 contains 12 residues. The chain's CDR3 is CASSQGLAGGSF. Written as DNA, the CDR3 is TGTGCCAGCAGTCAGGGACTAGCGGGGGGTTCCTTC.

This clonotype was picked up a small number of times. The rearrangement joins TRBV7-6 to TRBJ2-1; 7 bases align to TRBD1. J lost 2 bases, V lost 3 bases, and 1 base had no gene match. CDR3 length: 14 residues. The V gene's germline CDR1 is SGHVS and CDR2 FNYEAQ. The CDR3 reads CASSFQGAYNEQFF. Here the CDR3 DNA reads TGTGCCAGCAGCTTCCAGGGGGCCTACAATGAGCAGTTCTTC.

This clonotype was counted many times. V gene TRBV5-1 combines with J gene TRBJ2-5, with D possibly TRBD1 on 6 matching bases. Germline V gene data show CDR1 as SGHRS and CDR2 as YFSETQ. V was shortened by 3 bases and J by 4 bases, with 13 bases between the two germline ends. The CDR3 loop spans 14 amino acids. CDR3 loop: CASSSTGTPETQYF. The CDR3 coding sequence is TGCGCCAGCAGCTCGACAGGTACTCCAGAGACCCAGTACTTC.

This chain uses TRBV7-6 with TRBJ2-5, with 8 bases matching TRBD2. The CDR3 runs to 15 residues. Germline trimming cut 6 bases from V and 0 bases from J; bases unmatched to any gene: 6. In germline, CDR1 is SGHVS, CDR2 FNYEAQ. CDR3 in amino acids: CASRPGGDYQETQYF. CDR3 coding DNA: TGTGCCAGCAGACCCGGGGGGGACTACCAAGAGACCCAGTACTTC.

The chain is built from TRBV2 and TRBJ1-5; D ambiguous. Germline lookup yields CDR1 SNHLY and CDR2 FYNNEI. This CDR3 has 12 residues. V lost 6 bases and J lost 5, with 8 bases in between. The CDR3 sequence is CASSPAYQPQHF. As DNA, the CDR3 is TGTGCCAGCAGCCCGGCCTATCAGCCCCAGCATTTT.

This clonotype showed up just a few times. This CDR3 reads CASSSPTGGDSPLHF. DNA of the CDR3: TGTGCCAGCAGCTCACCGACAGGGGGTGATTCACCCCTCCACTTT. The chain couples TRBV7-6 to TRBJ1-6; the match to TRBD1 covers 9 bases. After removal of 4 bases from V and 8 bases from J, the junction contained 6 bases not matched to a gene. The CDR3 is made up of 15 amino acids. Germline-derived CDR1 and CDR2 are SGHVS and FNYEAQ. The whole variable domain, filled in from reference TRBV7-6 and TRBJ1-6, reads GAGVSQSPRYKVTKRGQDVALRCDPISGHVSLYWYRQALGQGPEFLTYFNYEAQQDKSGLPNDRFSAERPEGSISTLTIQRTEQRDSAMYRCASSSPTGGDSPLHFGNGTRLTVT.

The chain has TRBV9 and TRBJ2-1; TRBD2 matches 9 bases. CDR1 and CDR2 from the germline V gene are SGDLS and YYNGEE. V lost 4 bases to trimming and J lost 7 bases; unmatched junction nucleotides: 12. The CDR3 length is 16 residues. CDR3 sequence: CASSLNSGRVGNEQFF. The CDR3 coding sequence is TGTGCCAGCAGCCTCAATAGCGGGAGAGTGGGAAATGAGCAGTTCTTC.

This clonotype showed up many times. V gene TRBV4-1 combines with J gene TRBJ2-5; 7 bases line up with TRBD2. CDR1 MGHRA and CDR2 YSYEKL come from the germline V gene. V was clipped by 1 base and J by 5 bases; unmatched bases: 10. This CDR3 is built from 16 residues. Here the CDR3 DNA reads TGCGCCAGCAGCCAAGCGGGACTATCCATCGGGGAGACCCAGTACTTC. It yields the protein CASSQAGLSIGETQYF.